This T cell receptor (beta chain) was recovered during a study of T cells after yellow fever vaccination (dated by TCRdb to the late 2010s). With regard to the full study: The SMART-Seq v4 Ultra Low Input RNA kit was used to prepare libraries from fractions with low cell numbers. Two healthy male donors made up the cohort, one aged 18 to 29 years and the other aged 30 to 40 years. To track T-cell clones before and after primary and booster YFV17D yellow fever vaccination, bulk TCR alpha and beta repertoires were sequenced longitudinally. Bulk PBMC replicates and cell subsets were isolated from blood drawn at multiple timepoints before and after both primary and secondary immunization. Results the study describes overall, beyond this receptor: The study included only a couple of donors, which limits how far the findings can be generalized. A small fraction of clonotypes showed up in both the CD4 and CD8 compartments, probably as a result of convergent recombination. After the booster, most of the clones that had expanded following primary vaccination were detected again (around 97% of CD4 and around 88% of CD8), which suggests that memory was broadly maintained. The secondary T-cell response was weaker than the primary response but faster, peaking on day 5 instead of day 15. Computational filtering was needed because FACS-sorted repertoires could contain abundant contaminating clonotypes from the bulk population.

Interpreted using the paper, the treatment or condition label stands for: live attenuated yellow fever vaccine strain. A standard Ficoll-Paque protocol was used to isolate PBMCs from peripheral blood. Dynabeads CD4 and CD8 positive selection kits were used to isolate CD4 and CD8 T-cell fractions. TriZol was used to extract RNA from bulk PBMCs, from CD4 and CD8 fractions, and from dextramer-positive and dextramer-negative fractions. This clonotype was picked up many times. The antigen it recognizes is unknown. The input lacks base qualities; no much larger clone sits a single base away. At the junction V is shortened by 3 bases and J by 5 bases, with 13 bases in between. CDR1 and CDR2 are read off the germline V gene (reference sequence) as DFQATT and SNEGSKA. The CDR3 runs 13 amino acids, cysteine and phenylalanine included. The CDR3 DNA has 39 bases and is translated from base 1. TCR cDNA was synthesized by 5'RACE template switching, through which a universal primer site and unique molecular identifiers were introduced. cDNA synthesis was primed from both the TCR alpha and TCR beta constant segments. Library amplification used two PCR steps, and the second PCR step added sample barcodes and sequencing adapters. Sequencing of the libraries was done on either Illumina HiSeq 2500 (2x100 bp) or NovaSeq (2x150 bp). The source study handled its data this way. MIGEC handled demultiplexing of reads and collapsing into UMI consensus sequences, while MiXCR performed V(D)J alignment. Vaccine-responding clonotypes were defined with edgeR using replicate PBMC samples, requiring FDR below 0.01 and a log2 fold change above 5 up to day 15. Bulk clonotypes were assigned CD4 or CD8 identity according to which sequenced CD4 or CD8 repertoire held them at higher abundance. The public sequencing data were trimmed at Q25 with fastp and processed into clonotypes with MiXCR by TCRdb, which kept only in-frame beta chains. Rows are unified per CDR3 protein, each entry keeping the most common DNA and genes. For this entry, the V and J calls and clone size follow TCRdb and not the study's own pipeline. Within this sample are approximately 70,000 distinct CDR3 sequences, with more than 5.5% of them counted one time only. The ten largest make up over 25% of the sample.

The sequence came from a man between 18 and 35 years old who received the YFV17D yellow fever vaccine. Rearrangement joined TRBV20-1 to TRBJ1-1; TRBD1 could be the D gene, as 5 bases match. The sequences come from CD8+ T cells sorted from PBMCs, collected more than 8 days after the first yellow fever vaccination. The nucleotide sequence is TGCAGTGCTAGCCAGGGTAGTGCGACTGAAGCTTTCTTT. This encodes CSASQGSATEAFF.